These 20 T cell receptor beta chains were sequenced from one sample in a study of Graves' ophthalmopathy and Graves' hyperthyroidism. RNA transcripts served as template for amplifying TCR beta CDR3 sequences. The workflow started with a first-round RT-PCR run with HTBI primers and then moved on to a second-round multiplex PCR. Using its own MiXCR run on the multiplex PCR reads, TCRdb lists one record per CDR3 protein. The sample includes 740,000 or so distinct CDR3 sequences, roughly two fifths seen only once; the top ten take roughly 45%. The material sequenced was peripheral blood. Receptors were obtained from an adult man with Graves' ophthalmopathy.

This clonotype was observed many times. The chain combines TRBV11-3 with TRBJ1-5, with unresolved D. The ends were cut back, 3 bases at V and 0 bases at J, with 6 bases in the middle. Germline V gene data show CDR1 as SGHNT and CDR2 as YENEEA. The CDR3 contains 14 residues. CDR3 DNA sequence: TGTGCCAGCAGCTTCGCAGCTAGCAATCAGCCCCAGCATTTT. This translates into CASSFAASNQPQHF.

This rearrangement joins TRBV5-4 to TRBJ2-7; D assignment may be TRBD1 or TRBD2 (6 bases each). Trimming cost V 3 bases and J 7 bases, with 17 bases left between them. CDR3 length equals 14 residues. Germline CDR1 is SGHNT and CDR2 is YYREEE (reference sequence). CDR3 in amino acids: CASSSASAGVEQYF. The CDR3 region has the DNA TGTGCCAGCAGCTCCGCTAGCGCAGGGGTAGAGCAGTACTTC.

The gene calls are TRBV7-2 and TRBJ2-6; D unresolved. In germline, CDR1 is SGHTA, CDR2 FQGNSA. This CDR3 is 15 amino acids long. Trimming stripped 6 bases from V and 2 bases from J, with 11 bases between. The CDR3 is CASREVSTGANVLTF. In DNA form, the CDR3 reads TGTGCCAGCAGAGAGGTGTCGACTGGGGCCAACGTCCTGACTTTC. The entire variable domain, with the rest obtained from reference TRBV7-2 and TRBJ2-6, is as follows: GAGVSQSPSNKVTEKGKDVELRCDPISGHTALYWYRQSLGQGLEFLIYFQGNSAPDKSGLPSDRFSAERTGGSVSTLTIQRTQQEDSAVYLCASREVSTGANVLTFGAGSRLTVL.

The chain links TRBV5-1 to TRBJ1-2, with a weak D call TRBD1 (6 bases). The V gene lost 4 bases and the J gene lost 7 bases, with 14 bases spanning the gap. The CDR3 is 13 residues long. Per germline, CDR1 SGHRS and CDR2 YFSETQ. The DNA of the CDR3 is TGCGCCAGCAGCCTCAAACAGGGTGCTGGCTACACCTTC. Residues: CASSLKQGAGYTF.

This clonotype has only a few counts. The chain recombines TRBV6-5 with TRBJ2-7; D gene ambiguous. Trimming removed 2 bases from V and 3 bases from J, with 11 bases in between. Germline CDR1 reads MNHEY; CDR2 reads SVGAGI. The CDR3 is 14 amino acids. CDR3 DNA: TGTGCCAGCAGTTACCTGCGTGACCACTACGAGCAGTACTTC. Its translation is CASSYLRDHYEQYF.

This clonotype was seen a handful of times. A junction end diverges from the germline sequence, so it may reflect a read error. The V gene is TRBV7-4, the J gene TRBJ2-7; 7 nucleotides match TRBD2. Germline V CDR1 and CDR2: SGHVT, SQSDAQ. The CDR3 runs 15 residues. The CDR3 loop is CASSLGGGNSYEQYF. The CDR3 DNA reads TGTGCCAGCAGTTTAGGCGGGGGAAACTCCTACGAGCAGTACTTC. Complete variable domain (other parts from reference TRBV7-4 and TRBJ2-7): GAGVSQSPRYKVAKRGRDVALRCDSISGHVTLYWYRQTLGQGSEVLTYSQSDAQRDKSGRPSGRFSAERPERSVSTLKIQRTEQGDSAVYLCASSLGGGNSYEQYFGPGTRLTVT.

J is TRBJ2-5 and V is TRBV2; D gene uncertain. Looked up from germline, CDR1 is SNHLY and CDR2 is FYNNEI. The CDR3 runs 13 residues. The V end was cut by 5 bases, the J end by 9 bases, with 16 bases between. CDR3 sequence (DNA): TGTGCCAGCAGTCTTAATCTGGGTCAGCCCCAGTACTTC. Translated, it gives CASSLNLGQPQYF.

As to this clonotype: Just one base apart from a much larger clone, this may be a read error. V usage is TRBV5-4 and J usage is TRBJ2-5; a weak D match, TRBD1 (6 bases). Trimming took 0 bases from V and 1 from J, leaving 19 bases between them. The CDR3 contains 18 residues. CDR1 and CDR2 (germline): SGHNT, YYREEE (reference sequence). This CDR3 reads CASSLALNGGGRQETQYF. For the CDR3, the DNA is TGTGCCAGCAGCTTGGCCCTCAATGGTGGGGGCCGCCAAGAGACCCAGTACTTC.

Of note for this clonotype: Mismatch with germline at one junction end may stem from a read error. This chain joins TRBV12-3 or TRBV12-4 and TRBJ1-4; unclear D gene. The CDR3 contains 14 residues. The CDR3 loop reads CASSTGVNNEKPFF. In DNA, the CDR3 is TGTGCCAGCAGTACGGGCGTAAATAATGAAAAACCGTTTTTT.

The chain links TRBV6-5 to TRBJ1-2, with D uncertain. With 2 bases removed from V and 4 bases from J, the gap between germline ends came to 11 bases. Germline V gene lookup returns CDR1 MNHEY and CDR2 SVGAGI. The CDR3 length is 14 residues. The CDR3 spells CASSYHQGFYGYTF. CDR3 bases: TGTGCCAGCAGTTACCACCAAGGATTCTATGGCTACACCTTC.

The chain combines TRBV29-1 with TRBJ2-5; possible D gene TRBD2, 5 bases. In germline, CDR1 is SQVTM, CDR2 ANQGSEA. CDR3 size: 14 residues. Deletions cut 3 bases from V and 4 bases from J, with 15 bases between. The CDR3 sequence is CSVDRRGIAETQYF. In nucleotides, the CDR3 is TGCAGCGTTGATCGCCGGGGAATCGCAGAGACCCAGTACTTC.

V and J are TRBV4-1 and TRBJ2-3; D is undetermined. From germline, CDR1 is MGHRA and CDR2 YSYEKL. This CDR3 contains 12 residues. The ends were cut back, 3 bases at V and 10 bases at J, with 11 bases in the middle. The CDR3 spells CASSQTGRPQYF. The DNA of the CDR3 is TGCGCCAGCAGCCAGACCGGCCGGCCGCAGTATTTT.

This clonotype was detected many times. The gene calls are TRBV10-3 and TRBJ1-1; unclear D gene. The CDR3 contains 14 residues. Germline CDR1 reads ENHRY; CDR2 reads SYGVKD. Trimming cost V 3 bases and J 0 bases, with 8 bases left between them. The CDR3 nucleotides read TGTGCCATCAGTGACTGGCAGCTGAACACTGAAGCTTTCTTT. Translation: CAISDWQLNTEAFF.

This clonotype has ten or more counts. This sequence joins TRBV24-1 and TRBJ1-1; TRBD1 is a possible D gene (6 bases). Germline loops: CDR1 KGHDR, CDR2 SFDVKD. V lost 9 bases and J lost 1, with 14 bases in between. This CDR3 has 14 amino acids. The CDR3 loop is CATSRGHPNTEAFF. CDR3 sequence (DNA): TGTGCCACCTCGAGGGGACACCCGAACACTGAAGCTTTCTTT.

V and J are TRBV7-9 and TRBJ2-5; the match to TRBD2 covers 9 bases. CDR1 and CDR2 from the germline V gene are SEHNR and FQNEAQ (reference sequence). V shed 4 bases and J 5 bases; nucleotides not matched to a gene: 8. The CDR3 covers 15 residues. CDR3 nucleotide sequence: TGTGCCAGCAGCTGGAGAGCGGGGGGTGCGGAGACCCAGTACTTC. Amino acids: CASSWRAGGAETQYF.

The table lists this clonotype with many counts. The rearrangement uses TRBV15 and TRBJ1-5; no reliable D call. Trimming removed 0 bases from V and 7 bases from J, with 4 bases in between. Germline loops: CDR1 LNHNV, CDR2 YYDKDF (reference sequence). The CDR3 is made up of 12 amino acids. The CDR3 bases are TGTGCCACCAGCAGAGATGGACAGCCCCAGCATTTT. It encodes CATSRDGQPQHF. Using reference TRBV15 and TRBJ1-5 for the parts outside the CDR3, the full variable domain is DAMVIQNPRYQVTQFGKPVTLSCSQTLNHNVMYWYQQKSSQAPKLLFHYYDKDFNNEADTPDNFQSRRPNTSFCFLDIRSPGLGDTAMYLCATSRDGQPQHFGDGTRLSIL.

This chain connects TRBV30 to TRBJ1-2; D not certain. The CDR3 runs to 13 residues. Germline CDR1 is GTSNPN and CDR2 is SVGIG (reference sequence). V was clipped by 3 bases and J by 6 bases, with 14 bases between them. This chain's CDR3 is CAWRPLEEDGYTF. CDR3 DNA: TGTGCCTGGAGGCCCCTTGAAGAGGATGGCTACACCTTC.

The chain couples TRBV25-1 to TRBJ2-5, with D hard to call. There are 15 residues in the CDR3. Per germline, CDR1 MGHDK and CDR2 SYGVNS. V lost 5 bases, J lost 0 bases, and 13 bases lay in between. This chain's CDR3 is CASSSATANQETQYF. CDR3 DNA sequence: TGTGCCAGCAGTTCGGCGACCGCTAACCAAGAGACCCAGTACTTC.

This clonotype showed up just a few times. The chain combines TRBV7-9 with TRBJ2-2; D possibly matches TRBD1 or TRBD2 (6 bases each). The CDR3 sequence is 16 residues long. Germline V CDR1 and CDR2: SEHNR, FQNEAQ (reference sequence). Trimming stripped 3 bases from V and 0 bases from J, with 11 bases between. CDR3 loop: CASSLEGGPNTGELFF. In DNA, the CDR3 is TGTGCCAGCAGCTTGGAGGGGGGCCCGAACACCGGGGAGCTGTTTTTT.

The rearrangement links TRBV19 to TRBJ2-7; D unclear. The CDR3 sequence is 13 residues long. V was trimmed by 1 base and J by 1 base, leaving 5 bases between them. The germline V gene encodes CDR1 LNHDA and CDR2 SQIVND (reference sequence). The DNA of the CDR3 is TGTGCCAGTAGTATAGGGCTTTCCTACGAGCAGTACTTC. Translation: CASSIGLSYEQYF.